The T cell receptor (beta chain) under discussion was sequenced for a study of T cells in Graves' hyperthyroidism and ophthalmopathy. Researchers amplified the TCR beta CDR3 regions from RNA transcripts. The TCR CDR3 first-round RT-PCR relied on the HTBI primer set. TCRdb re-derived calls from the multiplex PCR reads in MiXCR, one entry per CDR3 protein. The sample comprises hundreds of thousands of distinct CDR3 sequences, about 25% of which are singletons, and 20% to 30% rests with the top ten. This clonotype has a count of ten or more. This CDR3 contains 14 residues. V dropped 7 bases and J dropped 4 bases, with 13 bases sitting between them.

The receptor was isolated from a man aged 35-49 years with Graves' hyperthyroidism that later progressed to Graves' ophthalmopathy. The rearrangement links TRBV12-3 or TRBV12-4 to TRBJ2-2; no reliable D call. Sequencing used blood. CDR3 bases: TGTGCCAGCACCCCTTTTACTGCCACCGGGGAGCTGTTTTTT. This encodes CASTPFTATGELFF.